This T cell receptor beta chain appears in the sequencing data of a study of blood T cell repertoires in COVID-19 (dated by TCRdb to about 2020). Describing the broader study: Samples covering the acute and convalescent phases of COVID-19 were provided by collaborators in the United States, Italy and Spain. Samples were obtained from the ongoing ImmuneRACE study (first 160 participants) and from 1,254 subjects provided by 6 global collaborators. A freely available public database, intended as a resource for researchers studying the immune response to SARS-CoV-2, is where the repertoires were released. The material from the prospective study consisted of cDNA or gDNA derived from T cells, B-cell-depleted T cells, or PBMCs. Where HLA class I and class II types were available, the types were taken from metadata supplied by the sample provider, not from assay-based typing. Nearly every sample came with metadata listing a de-identified subject ID, COVID-19 status, age in years and sex. Deeply sampled blood TCRbeta repertoires from subjects exposed to, actively infected with, or recovered from COVID-19 were included in the dataset.

General conclusions and limits of the study: How much clinical and demographic metadata was included differed by source and by participant, and the metadata was provided uncurated.

Another Seattle source contributed samples from volunteer blood donors who had recovered from COVID-19. The collaborating institutions used their own protocols to collect whole blood in K2EDTA tubes. Collaborator samples were shipped for TCRbeta analysis as frozen whole blood, isolated PBMCs, or DNA extracted from either sample type. TCRbeta CDR3 regions were amplified from genomic DNA using the immunoSEQ Assay, a bias-controlled multiplex PCR. The authors processed their data as follows. Nucleated cell counts per sample were estimated from amplification of reference gene primers within the assay. To quantify the absolute abundance of each unique TCRbeta CDR3 rearrangement, sequence reads were collapsed and filtered. For each sample, productive Simpson clonality was calculated as the square root of Simpson's diversity index over productive rearrangements. Here the immuneACCESS table is served through TCRdb, limited to in-frame sequences with V and J called. Missing clones are a known gap in these copies; in checked studies unresolved V genes cover under half, and the rest lacks a known reason. V and J calls and clone size come straight from that table; D and trimming were deduced from the DNA. The sample has some 130,000 clones on record, around 73% of them singletons. Of the sample, approximately 11% falls within the top ten clones.

This clone is a singleton in its sample. Its antigen remains unidentified. No per-base quality is available; no much larger clone lies one base away. CDR1 SGHRS and CDR2 YFSETQ are derived from the germline V gene. Taken from cysteine to phenylalanine, the CDR3 has 16 residues. Only CDR3 DNA is held: 48 bases, read in frame from base 1. V lost 3 bases and J lost 6 bases, and the count of bases not matched to a germline gene is 10. Recombination joined TRBV5-1 with TRBJ2-1, with 9 bases in between that match TRBD1. This clonotype was obtained from a man between 60 and 70 years old who had recovered from COVID-19. The sample comprised peripheral blood. The CDR3 region reads CASSWSGTGFLNEQFF. The nucleotides are TGCGCCAGCAGCTGGTCCGGGACAGGGTTCCTCAATGAGCAGTTCTTC. With all but the CDR3 taken from the reference TRBV5-1 and TRBJ2-1 genes, the full variable domain is: KAGVTQTPRYLIKTRGQQVTLSCSPISGHRSVSWYQQTPGQGLQFLFEYFSETQRNKGNFPGRFSGRQFSNSRSEMNVSTLELGDSALYLCASSWSGTGFLNEQFFGPGTRLTVL.